The 27 T cell receptor beta chains below all came from one sample that was sequenced in a study of kidney transplant recipient with SARS-CoV-2 infection (dated by TCRdb to the early 2020s). TCRdb shows the sequencer as Illumina MiSeq. Through fastp at Q25 and MiXCR, TCRdb rebuilt clones from the public reads, retaining in-frame beta chains. Rows are combined by CDR3 protein, so each entry shows the most common genes and DNA. For this sample there are 200,000 to 300,000 distinct CDR3 sequences; around 30% appear just once. The top ten constitute roughly 7% of the sample. This specimen's time point label, interpreted: pre-pandemic baseline sample and day 111 after first positive SARS-CoV-2 test. Sample: a blood sample, taken at baseline and between days 110 and 120 from a kidney transplant recipient. The receptor source for this set is a male patient between 25 and 39 years old who had COVID-19 and was a kidney transplant recipient. After transplantation, some T cells may belong to the graft donor instead of the recipient.

This clonotype was detected a few times. This chain uses TRBV11-2 with TRBJ2-5; D gene ambiguous. V was pared by 3 bases and J by 6 bases, with 23 bases between. The CDR3 is made up of 17 amino acids. Germline CDR1 SGHAT, CDR2 FQNNGV. The DNA of the CDR3 is TGTGCCAGCAGCTTGCCAAAGTTGCGGACCTCTAGGCAGACCCAGTACTTC. This sequence encodes CASSLPKLRTSRQTQYF.

Concerning this clonotype: This may stem from a read error, because a much larger clone lies one nucleotide away. The genes are TRBV7-3 and TRBJ2-5; 10 nucleotides agree with TRBD2. The J call is uncertain, as TRBJ2-7 better fits the DNA end. The CDR3 runs 18 residues. CDR1 and CDR2 from the germline V gene are SGHTA and FQGTGA. The CDR3 DNA reads as TGTGCCAGCAGCCCCGGGGCTAGCGGGAGAGGGTTGTTCTACGAGCAGTACTTC. Its protein product is CASSPGASGRGLFYEQYF.

There are many counts of this clonotype. The chain is built from TRBV4-2 and TRBJ1-2; TRBD1 aligns across 8 bases. V dropped 2 bases and J dropped 8; count of bases not matched to a gene: 4. The CDR3 is 13 residues long. CDR1 is LGHNA, CDR2 YNFKEQ, per germline. The CDR3 bases are TGTGCCAGCAGCCAACGACAGGGGTGGGGCTACACCTTC. Amino acid sequence: CASSQRQGWGYTF.

This clonotype was found many times. V and J are TRBV29-1 and TRBJ2-6, with a weak D call TRBD2 (5 bases). Germline CDR1 SQVTM, CDR2 ANQGSEA. The CDR3 runs to 14 residues. Trimming took 5 bases from V and 2 from J, leaving 10 bases between them. CDR3 DNA: TGCAGCGTTCCCCGAGGGACTGGGGCCAACGTCCTGACTTTC. Encoded protein: CSVPRGTGANVLTF.

This clonotype was recorded at least ten times. Here the CDR3 DNA reads TGTGCCATCAGTGTAAATGGGAATGAGCAGTTCTTC. It codes for CAISVNGNEQFF. The chain combines TRBV10-3 with TRBJ2-1, with unresolved D. CDR3 length: 12 residues. V lost 4 bases, J lost 7 bases, and 8 bases lay in between. CDR1 and CDR2 (germline): ENHRY, SYGVKD.

Comment on this clonotype: With a much larger clone just one base away, this may be a read error. The chain combines TRBV7-2 with TRBJ1-4; no reliable D call. This CDR3 spans 14 amino acids. In germline, CDR1 is SGHTA, CDR2 FQGNSA. This chain's CDR3 is CASSLYGSNEKLLF. CDR3 DNA: TGTGCCAGCAGCTTATACGGCAGTAATGAAAAACTGCTTTTT.

This clonotype was seen ten or more times. This chain links TRBV7-2 with TRBJ1-5; D not certain. The CDR3 runs 15 residues. Germline CDR1 is SGHTA and CDR2 is FQGNSA. The V end lost 2 bases, the J end lost 3 bases, and 11 bases lay between the germline ends. CDR3 nucleotide sequence: TGTGCCAGCAGCTTAATAATCGGCCTCAATCAGCCCCAGCATTTT. Encoded protein: CASSLIIGLNQPQHF.

Ten or more counts support this clonotype. This rearrangement joins TRBV18 to TRBJ2-1; 10 positions agree with TRBD2. With V trimmed by 6 bases and J by 0 bases, 11 bases remained unmatched. Germline lookup yields CDR1 KGHSH and CDR2 LQKENI. There are 18 residues in the CDR3. The CDR3 spells CASSYMTSGWSSYNEQFF. In nucleotides, the CDR3 is TGTGCCAGCTCCTATATGACTAGCGGGTGGAGCTCCTACAATGAGCAGTTCTTC.

The sample holds many counts of this clonotype. The J gene is TRBJ1-3, the V gene TRBV18, with D possibly matching TRBD1 (6 bases). The V end lost 4 bases, the J end lost 0 bases, and 13 bases lay between the germline ends. This CDR3 has 16 amino acids. Per the germline V gene, CDR1 is KGHSH and CDR2 is LQKENI. The CDR3 nucleotides are TGTGCCAGCTCACTCCCGACAGGCTACTCTGGAAACACCATATATTTT. This encodes CASSLPTGYSGNTIYF.

This clonotype showed up many times. The V gene is TRBV27, the J gene TRBJ1-3, with 7 bases that match TRBD1. CDR3 size: 15 residues. CDR1 and CDR2 from the germline V gene are MNHEY and SMNVEV (reference sequence). Unmatched junction bases numbered 9, after V lost 8 bases and J lost 2 bases. CDR3 nucleotide sequence: TGTGCCAGCGCTGTGGCACAGGGGCCTGGAAACACCATATATTTT. As protein: CASAVAQGPGNTIYF.

The J gene is TRBJ2-3, the V gene TRBV9, with 8 bases lining up with TRBD2. The CDR3 loop spans 15 amino acids. V was clipped by 3 bases and J by 0 bases; unmatched bases: 3. CDR1 and CDR2 (germline): SGDLS, YYNGEE. CDR3 coding DNA: TGTGCCAGCAGCGGTAGCGGGACTAGCACAGATACGCAGTATTTT. Translation: CASSGSGTSTDTQYF. The full variable domain, with the rest looked up from reference TRBV9 and TRBJ2-3, is DSGVTQTPKHLITATGQRVTLRCSPRSGDLSVYWYQQSLDQGLQFLIQYYNGEERAKGNILERFSAQQFPDLHSELNLSSLELGDSALYFCASSGSGTSTDTQYFGPGTRLTVL.

This clonotype was seen at least ten times. In nucleotides, the CDR3 is TGCAGCGCTGTAAGCACTGAAGCTTTCTTT. Encoded protein: CSAVSTEAFF. The chain links TRBV29-1 to TRBJ1-1; D call uncertain. This CDR3 contains 10 residues. The ends were cut back, 7 bases at V and 4 bases at J, with 7 bases in the middle. In germline, CDR1 is SQVTM, CDR2 ANQGSEA.

This clonotype was detected many times. The CDR3 coding sequence is TGTGCCAGCAGTCCCCTGATGGGCGGCAATCAGCCCCAGCATTTT. This sequence encodes CASSPLMGGNQPQHF. This rearrangement joins TRBV11-2 to TRBJ1-5; D is uncertain. CDR1 is SGHAT, CDR2 FQNNGV, per germline. With 6 bases removed from V and 2 bases from J, the gap between germline ends came to 14 bases. The CDR3 extends over 15 amino acids.

At least ten counts were recorded for this clonotype. The chain has TRBV24-1 and TRBJ1-2, with a weak D call TRBD1 (5 bases). CDR3 length: 13 amino acids. From germline, CDR1 is KGHDR and CDR2 SFDVKD. The V and J ends lost 0 bases and 8 bases respectively, with 9 bases between them. This CDR3 is CATSDLQGGGYTF. In nucleotides, the CDR3 is TGTGCCACCAGTGATTTGCAGGGAGGAGGCTACACCTTC.

The table lists this clonotype with many counts. The genes are TRBV20-1 and TRBJ2-2; D possibly corresponds to TRBD1 (6 bases). V gave up 0 bases and J gave up 2 bases, with 13 bases separating them. CDR3 size: 16 residues. From germline, CDR1 is DFQATT and CDR2 SNEGSKA (reference sequence). This chain's CDR3 is CSARDRTARNTGELFF. The CDR3 DNA reads TGCAGTGCTAGAGACCGGACAGCTCGTAACACCGGGGAGCTGTTTTTT.

For this clonotype: Just one base apart from a much larger clone, this may be a read error. V is TRBV24-1 and J is TRBJ2-5; D gene ambiguous. Trimming cost V 3 bases and J 13 bases, with 14 bases left between them. The CDR3 runs to 12 residues. Germline values: CDR1 KGHDR, CDR2 SFDVKD. In DNA form, the CDR3 reads TGTGCCACCAGTGATCCCCTCCACCGTTCGTACTTC. Amino acid sequence: CATSDPLHRSYF.

The chain links TRBV20-1 to TRBJ2-1; TRBD2 aligns across 11 bases. This CDR3 spans 15 amino acids. Germline CDR1 and CDR2: DFQATT and SNEGSKA (reference sequence). With V trimmed by 3 bases and J by 4 bases, 5 bases remained unmatched. The CDR3 bases are TGCAGTGCTAGGATAGCGGGAGGGGATTACAATGAGCAGTTCTTC. Translated, it gives CSARIAGGDYNEQFF.

The sample holds a few counts of this clonotype. The chain recombines TRBV30 with TRBJ2-3, with 7 bases aligning to TRBD1. Germline-derived CDR1 and CDR2 are GTSNPN and SVGIG (reference sequence). The CDR3 length is 15 residues. Trimming cost V 0 bases and J 6 bases; bases outside gene matches: 9. CDR3 in DNA: TGTGCCTGGAGTGTGTCATCAGGGGGATATGATACGCAGTATTTT. Translating gives CAWSVSSGGYDTQYF.

As concerns this clonotype: Being one base from a much bigger clone, this may be a read error. The chain is built from TRBV8-2 and TRBJ2-6; TRBD1 is taken as the D call from the table, unchecked against the DNA. TRBV8-2 is an annotated pseudogene. This CDR3 has 17 residues. The CDR3, as DNA: TGTGGCACTGGGTTCGGGATAACACAAAGTCGGGCCAACGTCCTGACTTTC. It encodes CGTGFGITQSRANVLTF.

This clonotype was counted at least ten times. The CDR3 protein is CASSVGDNEQFF. Here the CDR3 DNA reads TGCGCCAGCAGTGTCGGGGACAATGAGCAGTTCTTC. The chain recombines TRBV10-2 with TRBJ2-1; tentatively, D is TRBD2 (5 bases). V was trimmed by 4 bases and J by 5 bases, leaving 6 bases between them. Germline CDR1 and CDR2: WSHSY and SAAADI. The CDR3 is 12 amino acids.

Comment on this clonotype: A clone one base away is much larger, so this may be a read error. The V gene is TRBV5-3, the J gene TRBJ1-2; D gene uncertain. TRBV5-3 belongs to the ORF category, with a function that is uncertain. The CDR3 totals 16 residues. Trimming removed 7 bases at V and 4 bases at J, with 23 bases between. The chain's CDR3 is CARGMIVVRKTYGYTF. Written as DNA, the CDR3 is TGTGCCAGAGGGATGATAGTGGTGAGAAAGACCTATGGCTACACCTTC.

A remark on this clonotype: A much larger clone is a single base away; this may be a read error. The J gene is TRBJ1-2, the V gene TRBV5-5; TRBD1 aligns across 9 bases. The length of the CDR3 is 15 residues. The germline V gene has CDR1 SGHKS and CDR2 YYEKEE (reference sequence). V was pared by 6 bases and J by 4 bases, with 10 bases of the junction left unmatched. The CDR3 DNA is TGTGCCAGCAACCACCCCGGGACAGGGAGCTATGGCTACACCTTC. Its protein product is CASNHPGTGSYGYTF.

This clonotype was seen only once. A read error may explain this, as a much larger clone is one base away. The DNA for the CDR3 is TGTGCCGCGGTCTTGACAGGACAAGGCGAGCAGTACTTC. Amino acids: CAAVLTGQGEQYF. The chain couples TRBV10-3 to TRBJ2-7; possible D gene TRBD1, 6 bases. The CDR3 is made up of 13 amino acids. Germline V gene sequence: CDR1 ENHRY, CDR2 SYGVKD. V gave up 11 bases and J gave up 6 bases, with 20 bases separating them.

This chain joins TRBV12-3 or TRBV12-4 and TRBJ2-5; TRBD1 matches 7 bases. J gave up 1 base and V 3 bases, and 5 bases lay outside the gene matches. The CDR3 has 15 amino acids. The CDR3 loop reads CASSFGQALQETQYF. The CDR3 coding sequence is TGTGCCAGCAGTTTTGGACAGGCTCTCCAAGAGACCCAGTACTTC.

This clonotype was found many times. The chain uses TRBV16 and TRBJ1-2, with D unclear. The germline V gene has CDR1 KGHSY and CDR2 FQNENV. The CDR3 has 17 amino acids. Trimming removed 5 bases at V and 4 bases at J, with 23 bases between. CDR3 amino acids: CASSTQAVVRKTYGYTF. CDR3 DNA: TGTGCCAGCAGCACTCAGGCGGTCGTTAGAAAGACCTATGGCTACACCTTC.

This clonotype was counted ten times or more. The chain carries TRBV12-5 and TRBJ1-2; tentatively, D is TRBD1 (5 bases). Germline V gene sequence: CDR1 LGHNT, CDR2 FRNRAP. This CDR3 region has 17 residues. V was shortened by 5 bases and J by 4 bases, with 23 bases between the two germline ends. CDR3 sequence: CASGSGVLQGKTYGYTF. CDR3 nucleotides: TGTGCTAGTGGTAGTGGTGTTTTGCAGGGAAAGACCTATGGCTACACCTTC.

A word on this clonotype: A much larger clone lies one base from this, so it may be a read error. The CDR3 does not end in the conserved phenylalanine or tryptophan, so this is likely a read error. The V call is TRBV6-6, the J call TRBJ2-5, with 11 bases aligning to TRBD1. The assigned J gene may be wrong: the sequence end matches TRBJ2-7 better. Per the germline V gene, CDR1 is MNHNY and CDR2 is SVGAGI (reference sequence). This CDR3 has 14 amino acids. CDR3 DNA: TGTGCCAGCAGTTCCGGACAGGGGGCATTCGAGCAGTACCTC. It encodes CASSSGQGAFEQYL.